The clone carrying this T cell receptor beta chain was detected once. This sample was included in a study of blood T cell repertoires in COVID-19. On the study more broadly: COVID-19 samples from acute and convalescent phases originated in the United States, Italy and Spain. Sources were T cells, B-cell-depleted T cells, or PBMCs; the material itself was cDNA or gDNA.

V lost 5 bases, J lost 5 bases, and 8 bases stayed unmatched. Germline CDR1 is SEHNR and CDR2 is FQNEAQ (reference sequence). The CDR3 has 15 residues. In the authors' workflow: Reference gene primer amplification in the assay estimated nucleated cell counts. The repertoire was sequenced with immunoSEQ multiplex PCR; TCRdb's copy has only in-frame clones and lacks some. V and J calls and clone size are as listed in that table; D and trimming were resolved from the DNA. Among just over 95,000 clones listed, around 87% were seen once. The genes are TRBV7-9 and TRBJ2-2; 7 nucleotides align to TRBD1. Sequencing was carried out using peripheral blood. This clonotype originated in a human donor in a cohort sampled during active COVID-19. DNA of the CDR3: TGTGCCAGCAGCCAACGGGACAGTTTGACCGGGGAGCTGTTTTTT. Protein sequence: CASSQRDSLTGELFF.